This TCR beta chain is drawn from a study of cytomegalovirus exposure and HLA in healthy donors. Whole-study results and caveats: Cytomegalovirus status, reportedly, was diagnosed with high specificity and sensitivity by the classifier. Researchers counted around 160 TCR beta chains as cytomegalovirus-associated. In the 120 validation repertoires, about 94% of cluster scores exceeded 0, per a later analysis.

V lost 6 bases and J lost 2, with 9 bases in between. Germline CDR1 and CDR2: SQVTM and ANQGSEA. The CDR3 has 12 amino acids. On this clone: The antigen is undetermined.

This table comes from immunoSEQ multiplex PCR, and its TCRdb copy is limited to in-frame clones, with some not included. The table has about 130,000 clones, about 91% seen once. The approximately 120-subject validation cohort, separate from the 666-subject first cohort, included the donors. This receptor was taken from a woman younger than 35 in good health and CMV-seronegative. The V gene is TRBV29-1, the J gene TRBJ2-3; D perhaps matches TRBD1 (5 bases). The specimen sequenced was PBMCs. CDR3 nucleotide sequence: TGCAGCGTCAGGGCCTCCACAGATACGCAGTATTTT. Encoded protein: CSVRASTDTQYF.